This section outlines one T cell receptor (beta chain) sequence together with its context. The entry originates in a study of sequential checkpoint blockade in melanoma. The CDR3 covers 15 residues. Germline values: CDR1 MDHEN, CDR2 SYDVKM. Treatment here: randomized to nivolumab then ipilimumab (arm A) or the reverse (arm B). None of the patients previously received DNA-damaging chemotherapy. Profiled with immunoSEQ multiplex PCR; TCRdb holds only in-frame clones, not every one. The repertoire holds some 7,200 clones, with about four fifths as singletons. The rearrangement links TRBV28 to TRBJ2-5; D perhaps matches TRBD1 (6 bases). The J call may be mistaken, given a closer DNA end match to TRBJ2-7. Sequencing was performed on CD8+ T cells sorted from blood (inferred from file names), taken from a patient given nivolumab and ipilimumab in sequence. This clonotype was sampled from a human donor with melanoma. The CDR3 DNA follows: TGTGCCAGCAGTACCTGGGCACAGGGTACCTACGAGCAGTACTTC. Protein: CASSTWAQGTYEQYF.